This T cell receptor (beta chain) was found in a study of control samples from healthy donors and cancer patients. The germline gives CDR1 LNHNV, CDR2 YYDKDF (reference sequence). The CDR3 runs to 14 residues. Trimming stripped 1 base from V and 8 bases from J, with 11 bases between. Here immunoSEQ multiplex PCR was the method, and the copy in TCRdb shows in-frame clones only, minus some. The sample lists 90,000 to 100,000 clones; about 79% were seen once. The chain recombines TRBV15 with TRBJ1-4, with D hard to call. The TCR comes from a woman under 40 in good health. Sequenced sample: blood. The CDR3 loop reads CATSRGPEGEKLFF. In DNA, the CDR3 is TGTGCCACCAGCAGAGGCCCGGAAGGGGAAAAACTGTTTTTT.